This T cell receptor beta chain was observed in a study of blood T cell repertoires in COVID-19. Overall study context: Samples came from the United States, Italy and Spain, spanning acute and convalescent COVID-19. Nucleic acid was either cDNA or gDNA, and it came from T cells, B-cell-depleted T cells, or PBMCs.

Germline trimming cut 2 bases from V and 8 bases from J; bases unmatched to any gene: 8. The CDR3 has 16 residues. Germline V CDR1 and CDR2: SGHRS, YFSETQ. Enrollment of patients from Seattle took place during active infection, with longitudinal follow-up. Study processing details: Amplifying reference gene primers gave estimates of nucleated cell counts. Assay used: immunoSEQ multiplex PCR; TCRdb lists only in-frame clones, some missing. That table supplies the V and J calls and clone size; D and trimming were determined from the DNA. The sample lists 250,000 to 350,000 clones, under 85% occurring once.

This receptor was obtained from a human donor with COVID-19, enrolled during active disease. The donor label of this sample is uncertain. The chain has TRBV5-1 and TRBJ2-1; 12 bases are shared with TRBD2. The sequencing sample was made of peripheral blood. The CDR3 is CASSLSGTSGRDEQFF. The CDR3 DNA sequence: TGCGCCAGCAGCTTATCCGGGACTAGCGGGCGGGATGAGCAGTTCTTC.